The sequence of this T cell receptor beta chain was determined in a study of cytomegalovirus exposure and HLA in healthy donors. Study context: One earlier analysis, a look at 180 million or so T cells, found some 100 million unique TCR beta sequences.

Germline V CDR1 and CDR2: SGHRS, YFSETQ. This CDR3 region has 16 residues. Deletions cut 2 bases from V and 7 bases from J, with 22 bases between. This clone appeared once. No antigen is known for it. PCR was performed using 60 Vbeta and 13 Jbeta primers. Generated by immunoSEQ multiplex PCR, the TCRdb table keeps only in-frame clones and is missing some. The sample lists tens of thousands of clones, 60% to 85% occurring once. Notes on the study in general: Because they were indistinguishable, some V segments, including TRBV6-2 and TRBV6-3, were excluded. Later on, a genetic analysis was performed. It linked a missense variant in DCLRE1C with V- and J-gene trimming of TCR beta.

The rearrangement links TRBV5-1 to TRBJ2-7; tentatively, D is TRBD2 (6 bases). The sequence came from a male donor in good health and CMV-seropositive. The sample taken for sequencing was PBMCs. The CDR3 sequence: CASSFTGTPTVREQYF. The DNA for the CDR3 is TGCGCCAGCAGCTTTACCGGGACTCCAACGGTTAGGGAGCAGTACTTC.